One T cell receptor (beta chain) is described in this entry. The study ran its PCR with 60 Vbeta and 13 Jbeta primers. The table came from immunoSEQ multiplex PCR; TCRdb's copy has only in-frame clones and leaves some out. The sample totals fewer than 95,000 clones; its top ten clones hold roughly 5.2%. This entry is derived from a study of cytomegalovirus exposure and HLA in healthy donors. The CDR3 is 15 residues long. The specimen sequenced was PBMCs. The clonotype originates from a woman aged 40 to 49 in good health and CMV-seropositive. The chain joins TRBV21-1 to TRBJ1-5; TRBD1, the table's D call, was not compared with the DNA. TRBV21-1 is a pseudogene. The DNA of the CDR3 is TGTGCCAGCAGCAAAGACAGGGGGCCTTTTCAGCCCCAGCATTTT. Amino acid sequence: CASSKDRGPFQPQHF.